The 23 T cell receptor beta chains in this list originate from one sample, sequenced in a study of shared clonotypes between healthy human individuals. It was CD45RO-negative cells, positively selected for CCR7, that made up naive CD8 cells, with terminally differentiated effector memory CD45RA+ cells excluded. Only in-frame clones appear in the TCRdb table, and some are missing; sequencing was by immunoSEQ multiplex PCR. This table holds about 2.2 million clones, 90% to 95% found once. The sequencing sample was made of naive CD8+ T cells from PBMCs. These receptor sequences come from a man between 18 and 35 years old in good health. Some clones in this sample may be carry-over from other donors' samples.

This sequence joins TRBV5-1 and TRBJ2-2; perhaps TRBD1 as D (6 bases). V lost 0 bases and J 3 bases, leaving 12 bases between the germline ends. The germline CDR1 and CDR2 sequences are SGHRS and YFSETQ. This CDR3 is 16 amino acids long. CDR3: CASSLAVGADTGELFF. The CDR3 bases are TGCGCCAGCAGCTTGGCCGTGGGGGCGGACACCGGGGAGCTGTTTTTT.

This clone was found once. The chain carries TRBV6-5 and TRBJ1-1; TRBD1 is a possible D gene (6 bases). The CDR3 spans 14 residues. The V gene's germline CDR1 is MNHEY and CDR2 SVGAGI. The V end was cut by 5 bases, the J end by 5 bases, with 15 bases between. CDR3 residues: CASSPRGAGTEAFF. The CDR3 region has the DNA TGTGCCAGCAGTCCCAGGGGCGCCGGGACTGAAGCTTTCTTT.

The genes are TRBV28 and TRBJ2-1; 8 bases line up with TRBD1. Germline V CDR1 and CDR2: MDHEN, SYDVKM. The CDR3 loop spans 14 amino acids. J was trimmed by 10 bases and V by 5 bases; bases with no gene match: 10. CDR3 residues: CASSASTGVDEQFF. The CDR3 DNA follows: TGTGCCAGCAGTGCCTCGACAGGGGTGGACGAGCAGTTCTTC. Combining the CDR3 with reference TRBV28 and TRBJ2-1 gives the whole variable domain DVKVTQSSRYLVKRTGEKVFLECVQDMDHENMFWYRQDPGLGLRLIYFSYDVKMKEKGDIPEGYSVSREKKERFSLILESASTNQTSMYLCASSASTGVDEQFFGPGTRLTVL.

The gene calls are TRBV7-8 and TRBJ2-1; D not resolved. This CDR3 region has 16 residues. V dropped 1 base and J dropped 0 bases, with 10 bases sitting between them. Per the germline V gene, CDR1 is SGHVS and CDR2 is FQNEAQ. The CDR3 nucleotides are TGTGCCAGCAGCTTAGTTTGGCCGAGCTCCTACAATGAGCAGTTCTTC. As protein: CASSLVWPSSYNEQFF.

The CDR3 DNA reads TGCGCCAGCAGCCCGGGACTAGCGGGAGTTGATGAGCAGTTCTTC. Encoded protein: CASSPGLAGVDEQFF. The chain uses TRBV4-3 and TRBJ2-1; 14 bases map to TRBD2. V shed 4 bases and J 8 bases; nucleotides not matched to a gene: 4. Germline V lookup: CDR1 LGHNA, CDR2 YSLEER. The CDR3 totals 15 residues.

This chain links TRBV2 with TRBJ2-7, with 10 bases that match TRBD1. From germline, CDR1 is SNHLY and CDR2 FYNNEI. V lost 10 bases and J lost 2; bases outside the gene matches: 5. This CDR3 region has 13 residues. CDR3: CATWDRGAYEQYF. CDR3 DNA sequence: TGTGCCACCTGGGACAGGGGCGCCTACGAGCAGTACTTC.

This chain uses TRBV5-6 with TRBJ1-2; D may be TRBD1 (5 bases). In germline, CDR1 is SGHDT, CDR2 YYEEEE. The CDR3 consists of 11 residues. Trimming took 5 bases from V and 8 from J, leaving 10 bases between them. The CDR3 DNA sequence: TGTGCCAGCAGTTCAGGGTGGGGCTACACCTTC. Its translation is CASSSGWGYTF.

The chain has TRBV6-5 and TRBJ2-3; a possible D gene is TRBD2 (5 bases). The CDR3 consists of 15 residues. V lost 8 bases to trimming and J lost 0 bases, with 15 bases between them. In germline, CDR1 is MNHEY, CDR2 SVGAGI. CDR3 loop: CASGLEGTSTDTQYF. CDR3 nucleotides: TGTGCCAGCGGGCTCGAGGGAACTAGCACAGATACGCAGTATTTT.

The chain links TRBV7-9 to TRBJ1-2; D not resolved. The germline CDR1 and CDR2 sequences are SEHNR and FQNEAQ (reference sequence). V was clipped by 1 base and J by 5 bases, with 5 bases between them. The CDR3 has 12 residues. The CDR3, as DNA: TGTGCCAGCAGCTTAGTTCCATATGGCTACACCTTC. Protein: CASSLVPYGYTF.

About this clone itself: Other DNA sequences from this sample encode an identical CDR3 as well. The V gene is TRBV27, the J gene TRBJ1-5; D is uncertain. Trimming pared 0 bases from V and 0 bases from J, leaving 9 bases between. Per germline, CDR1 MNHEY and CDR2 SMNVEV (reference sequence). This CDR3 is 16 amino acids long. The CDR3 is CASSLSAGDSNQPQHF. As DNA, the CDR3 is TGTGCCAGCAGTTTATCGGCCGGTGATAGCAATCAGCCCCAGCATTTT.

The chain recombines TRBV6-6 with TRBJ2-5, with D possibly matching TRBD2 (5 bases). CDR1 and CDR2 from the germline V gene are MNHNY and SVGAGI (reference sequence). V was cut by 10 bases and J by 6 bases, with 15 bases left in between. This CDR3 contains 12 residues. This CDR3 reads CATQFDGKTQYF. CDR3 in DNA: TGTGCCACCCAGTTTGACGGGAAGACCCAGTACTTC.

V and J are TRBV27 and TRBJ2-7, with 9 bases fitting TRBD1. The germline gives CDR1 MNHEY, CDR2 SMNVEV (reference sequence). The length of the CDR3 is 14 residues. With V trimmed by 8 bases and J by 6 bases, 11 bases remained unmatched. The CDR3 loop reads CASRYRDRESEQYF. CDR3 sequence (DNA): TGTGCCAGCCGGTACCGGGACAGGGAGTCCGAGCAGTACTTC.

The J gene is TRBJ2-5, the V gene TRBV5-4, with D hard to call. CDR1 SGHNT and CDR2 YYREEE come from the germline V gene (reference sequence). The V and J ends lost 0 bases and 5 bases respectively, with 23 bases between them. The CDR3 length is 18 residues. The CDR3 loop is CASSLGVSEAEWRETQYF. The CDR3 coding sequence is TGTGCCAGCAGCTTGGGAGTAAGTGAGGCAGAGTGGCGGGAGACCCAGTACTTC.

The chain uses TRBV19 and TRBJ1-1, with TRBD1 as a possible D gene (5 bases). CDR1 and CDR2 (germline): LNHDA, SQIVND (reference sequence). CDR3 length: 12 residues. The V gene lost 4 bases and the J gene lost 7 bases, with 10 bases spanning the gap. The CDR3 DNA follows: TGTGCCAGTAGTACCGGGGCAGTTGAAGCTTTCTTT. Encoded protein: CASSTGAVEAFF.

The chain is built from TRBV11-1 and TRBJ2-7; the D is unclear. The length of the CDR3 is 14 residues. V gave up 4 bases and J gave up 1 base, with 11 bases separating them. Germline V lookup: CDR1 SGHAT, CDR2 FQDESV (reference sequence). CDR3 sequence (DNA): TGTGCCAGCAGCTACCCACTGAGTTCCTACGAGCAGTACTTC. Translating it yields CASSYPLSSYEQYF.

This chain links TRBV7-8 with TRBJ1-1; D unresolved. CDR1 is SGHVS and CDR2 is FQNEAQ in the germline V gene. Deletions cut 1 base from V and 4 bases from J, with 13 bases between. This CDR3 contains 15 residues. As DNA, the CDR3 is TGTGCCAGCAGCTTAGAGGGCAGTTGGGGCACTGAAGCTTTCTTT. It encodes CASSLEGSWGTEAFF.

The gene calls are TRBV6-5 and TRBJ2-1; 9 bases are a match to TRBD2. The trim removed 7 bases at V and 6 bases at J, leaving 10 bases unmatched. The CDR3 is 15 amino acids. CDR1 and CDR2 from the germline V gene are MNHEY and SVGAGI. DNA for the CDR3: TGTGCCAGCAAGGTGCTGCTAGCGGGAATCAATGAGCAGTTCTTC. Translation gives CASKVLLAGINEQFF.

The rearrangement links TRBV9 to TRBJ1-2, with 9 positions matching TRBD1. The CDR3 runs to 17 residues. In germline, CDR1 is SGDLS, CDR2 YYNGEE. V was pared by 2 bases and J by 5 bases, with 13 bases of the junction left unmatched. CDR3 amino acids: CASSVQGLVGQGYGYTF. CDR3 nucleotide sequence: TGTGCCAGCAGCGTCCAAGGGCTGGTTGGACAGGGGTATGGCTACACCTTC.

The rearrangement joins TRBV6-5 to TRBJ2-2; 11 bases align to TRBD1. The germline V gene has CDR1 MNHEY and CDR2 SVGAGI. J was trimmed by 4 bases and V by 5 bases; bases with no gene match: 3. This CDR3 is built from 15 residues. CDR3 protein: CASSRTGGVTGELFF. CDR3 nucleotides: TGTGCCAGCAGTAGGACAGGGGGCGTCACCGGGGAGCTGTTTTTT.

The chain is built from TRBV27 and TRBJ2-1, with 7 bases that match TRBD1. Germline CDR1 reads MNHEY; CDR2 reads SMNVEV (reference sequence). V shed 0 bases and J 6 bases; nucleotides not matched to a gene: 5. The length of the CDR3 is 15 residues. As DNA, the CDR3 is TGTGCCAGCAGTTTATCCCGGAACAGGGGCAATGAGCAGTTCTTC. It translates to CASSLSRNRGNEQFF.

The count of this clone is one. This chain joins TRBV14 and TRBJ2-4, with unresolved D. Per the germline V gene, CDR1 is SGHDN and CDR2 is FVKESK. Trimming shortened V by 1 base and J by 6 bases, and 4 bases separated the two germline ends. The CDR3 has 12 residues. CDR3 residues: CASSQVPNIQYF. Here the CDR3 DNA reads TGTGCCAGCAGCCAAGTCCCAAACATTCAGTACTTC.

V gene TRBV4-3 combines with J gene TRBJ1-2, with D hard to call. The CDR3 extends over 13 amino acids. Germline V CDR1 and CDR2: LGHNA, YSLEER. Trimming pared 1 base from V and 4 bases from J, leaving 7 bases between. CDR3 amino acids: CASSQARAYGYTF. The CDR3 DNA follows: TGCGCCAGCAGCCAAGCCCGCGCCTATGGCTACACCTTC.

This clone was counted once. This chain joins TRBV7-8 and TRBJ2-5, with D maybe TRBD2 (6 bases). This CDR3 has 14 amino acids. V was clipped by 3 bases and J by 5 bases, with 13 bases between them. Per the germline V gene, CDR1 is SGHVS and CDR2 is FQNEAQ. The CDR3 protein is CASSFGGRFETQYF. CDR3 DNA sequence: TGTGCCAGCAGCTTCGGTGGGAGGTTCGAGACCCAGTACTTC.